This TCR beta chain was sequenced in a study of patients and donors after allogeneic stem cell transplantation. TCRdb re-called the RT-PCR reads with MiXCR, one entry per CDR3 protein. The data show roughly 250,000 distinct CDR3 sequences, with roughly 13% seen just once and roughly 12% held by the top ten. Trimming took off 5 bases at V and 6 bases at J, with 17 bases between the two ends. The germline CDR1 and CDR2 sequences are SGHTA and FQGNSA. This CDR3 comprises 14 residues. The V call is TRBV7-2, the J call TRBJ2-7, with D perhaps TRBD2 (6 bases). Sequences were obtained from blood, either unsorted or a sorted T cell fraction (not recorded which). This receptor was obtained from a human donor who was either an allogeneic HSCT recipient or a stem cell or donor lymphocyte infusion donor (not recorded which). It is not recorded whose cells these are; they may come from a transplant donor. This chain's CDR3 is CASSQSPGSLEQYF. As DNA, the CDR3 is TGTGCCAGCAGCCAAAGCCCCGGGAGCCTCGAGCAGTACTTC.